This T cell receptor beta chain was sequenced in a study of T cell responses to AZD1222 COVID-19 vaccine. A note on this clone: What it recognizes is unknown.

General study points: Unmutated variant regions are reportedly targeted by nearly half of spike-specific TCRs.

Assay: immunoSEQ multiplex PCR; the TCRdb copy retains only in-frame clones and omits some. The sample has about 150,000 clones; around 89% are singletons. There are 17 residues in the CDR3. Trimming cost V 0 bases and J 2 bases, with 15 bases left between them. Germline CDR1 reads LGHNA; CDR2 reads YSLEER. This chain links TRBV4-3 with TRBJ2-3; D possibly matches TRBD1 or TRBD2 (5 bases each). This TCR derives from an adult in good health. This specimen consisted of peripheral blood, obtained on day 0 of AZD1222 vaccination. The CDR3 sequence: CASSQDGAKRLTDTQYF. DNA for the CDR3: TGCGCCAGCAGCCAAGACGGGGCAAAGCGTCTCACAGATACGCAGTATTTT.